One and the same sample provided the 16 T cell receptor beta chains below, sequenced in a study of blood T cell repertoires in COVID-19. Assay: immunoSEQ multiplex PCR; the TCRdb copy retains only in-frame clones and omits some. The table records some 670,000 clones, about 90% of them present only once. Sequenced material: peripheral blood. Source of these receptors: a woman younger than 35 with acute or convalescent COVID-19.

This chain connects TRBV27 to TRBJ2-3; TRBD2 is a possible D gene (5 bases). CDR1 MNHEY and CDR2 SMNVEV come from the germline V gene (reference sequence). The CDR3 is 15 amino acids. The germline V and J ends were trimmed by 3 bases and 1 base, with 11 bases remaining between them. CDR3 bases: TGTGCCAGCAGTTTGGGAGCTGGGGGCACAGATACGCAGTATTTT. Translation gives CASSLGAGGTDTQYF.

The chain employs TRBV5-5 and TRBJ2-7; D is possibly TRBD2 (6 bases). Per the germline V gene, CDR1 is SGHKS and CDR2 is YYEKEE (reference sequence). The CDR3 has 16 amino acids. With 2 bases removed from V and 2 bases from J, the gap between germline ends came to 17 bases. The CDR3 here is CASSFPLVGGPYEQYF. In DNA, the CDR3 is TGTGCCAGCAGCTTCCCTTTAGTGGGGGGTCCCTACGAGCAGTACTTC.

The V and J genes are TRBV29-1 and TRBJ1-2, with 12 positions matching TRBD1. This CDR3 comprises 15 residues. The V segment lost 6 bases and the J segment 6 bases; nucleotides outside the gene matches: 11. The germline V gene has CDR1 SQVTM and CDR2 ANQGSEA. DNA of the CDR3: TGCAGCGTGGGGGGACAGGGGGCTGTAGGGAATGGCTACACCTTC. It specifies CSVGGQGAVGNGYTF.

This CDR3 is CASSLTGEGGYTF. The CDR3 coding sequence is TGTGCCAGCAGCCTGACAGGGGAGGGTGGCTACACCTTC. The V gene is TRBV2, the J gene TRBJ1-2; 8 bases are a match to TRBD1. CDR3 length: 13 residues. Trimming cost V 6 bases and J 7 bases; bases outside gene matches: 7. Per the germline V gene, CDR1 is SNHLY and CDR2 is FYNNEI. Drawing the rest from reference TRBV2 and TRBJ1-2, the complete variable domain is EPEVTQTPSHQVTQMGQEVILRCVPISNHLYFYWYRQILGQKVEFLVSFYNNEISEKSEIFDDQFSVERPDGSNFTLKIRSTKLEDSAMYFCASSLTGEGGYTFGSGTRLTVV.

J is TRBJ1-1 and V is TRBV7-9; D gene ambiguous. With 6 bases removed from V and 4 bases from J, the gap between germline ends came to 12 bases. Per germline, CDR1 SEHNR and CDR2 FQNEAQ (reference sequence). This CDR3 is 13 amino acids long. The CDR3 spells CASSPGVGTEAFF. DNA for the CDR3: TGTGCCAGCAGTCCCGGGGTGGGCACTGAAGCTTTCTTT.

The chain uses TRBV7-9 and TRBJ2-1; TRBD2 is a possible D gene (6 bases). CDR1 and CDR2 (germline): SEHNR, FQNEAQ (reference sequence). V was pared by 0 bases and J by 6 bases, with 18 bases between. The length of the CDR3 is 17 residues. CDR3 in DNA: TGTGCCAGCAGCTTAGCAAGGGGCAGGGAAGCGGGCAATGAGCAGTTCTTC. Its translation is CASSLARGREAGNEQFF.

The chain carries TRBV6-5 and TRBJ2-6; D ambiguous. The length of the CDR3 is 16 residues. Trimming took off 3 bases at V and 0 bases at J, with 9 bases between the two ends. The germline gives CDR1 MNHEY, CDR2 SVGAGI. CDR3: CASSYSRSSGANVLTF. The CDR3 DNA is TGTGCCAGCAGTTATTCGCGTAGCTCTGGGGCCAACGTCCTGACTTTC.

This rearrangement joins TRBV5-1 to TRBJ2-2; weak D call: TRBD2 (6 bases). The CDR3 is 15 residues long. Germline assignment: CDR1 SGHRS and CDR2 YFSETQ. Trimming shortened V by 0 bases and J by 2 bases, and 8 bases separated the two germline ends. In DNA form, the CDR3 reads TGCGCCAGCAGCTTGGCTAGCGCAAACACCGGGGAGCTGTTTTTT. Encoded protein: CASSLASANTGELFF.

This chain links TRBV4-1 with TRBJ2-7; D may be TRBD1 (5 bases). The CDR3 contains 13 residues. V dropped 2 bases and J dropped 2 bases, with 7 bases sitting between them. The germline V gene encodes CDR1 MGHRA and CDR2 YSYEKL. CDR3 sequence: CASSQQGTYEQYF. CDR3 DNA sequence: TGCGCCAGCAGCCAACAGGGAACCTACGAGCAGTACTTC.

The CDR3 loop is CASSLAVGVETQYF. CDR3 DNA: TGTGCCAGCAGCTTGGCCGTAGGAGTGGAGACCCAGTACTTC. The chain carries TRBV5-4 and TRBJ2-5; D is unclear. This CDR3 is built from 14 residues. Germline CDR1 reads SGHNT; CDR2 reads YYREEE (reference sequence). V was cut by 0 bases and J by 5 bases, with 11 bases left in between.

The chain uses TRBV5-1 and TRBJ2-7; D is uncertain. The CDR3 loop spans 14 amino acids. In germline, CDR1 is SGHRS, CDR2 YFSETQ. Between the trimmed V and J ends, which lost 0 bases and 4 bases, there was a span of 11 bases. The CDR3 DNA reads as TGCGCCAGCAGCTTGGGAGGAACCCTTTACGAGCAGTACTTC. Protein: CASSLGGTLYEQYF.

Turning to this clone: The sample holds other DNA sequences that translate to the same CDR3. The chain combines TRBV18 with TRBJ1-2; D may be TRBD1 (5 bases). V was shortened by 2 bases and J by 2 bases, with 6 bases between the two germline ends. The CDR3 runs to 13 residues. Per the germline V gene, CDR1 is KGHSH and CDR2 is LQKENI. The CDR3 nucleotides are TGTGCCAGCTCACCAGCAGGGAACTATGGCTACACCTTC. It yields the protein CASSPAGNYGYTF. Together with reference TRBV18 and TRBJ1-2, the CDR3 gives the full variable domain: NAGVMQNPRHLVRRRGQEARLRCSPMKGHSHVYWYRQLPEEGLKFMVYLQKENIIDESGMPKERFSAEFPKEGPSILRIQQVVRGDSAAYFCASSPAGNYGYTFGSGTRLTVV.

The chain couples TRBV19 to TRBJ2-1, with unresolved D. The ends were cut back, 0 bases at V and 0 bases at J, with 12 bases in the middle. This CDR3 is built from 17 residues. Germline lookup yields CDR1 LNHDA and CDR2 SQIVND (reference sequence). The CDR3 DNA reads TGTGCCAGTAGTATAGAGTGGCCCCGAAGCTCCTACAATGAGCAGTTCTTC. Amino acid sequence: CASSIEWPRSSYNEQFF.

The J gene is TRBJ1-5, the V gene TRBV4-1; possible D gene TRBD1, 5 bases. CDR3 length: 17 residues. Germline V CDR1 and CDR2: MGHRA, YSYEKL. V was clipped by 4 bases and J by 0 bases, with 16 bases between them. The CDR3 DNA sequence: TGCGCCAGCAGCCCTCTCTGGGGGGATTATAGCAATCAGCCCCAGCATTTT. It encodes CASSPLWGDYSNQPQHF.

This clone was picked up one time. This rearrangement joins TRBV27 to TRBJ1-6; TRBD1 agrees at 8 bases. Germline V gene sequence: CDR1 MNHEY, CDR2 SMNVEV (reference sequence). Losses at the gene ends were 5 bases for V and 1 base for J; bases not matched to a gene: 10. The CDR3 runs 18 residues. CDR3 amino acids: CASSRSPGDRSYNSPLHF. For the CDR3, the DNA is TGTGCCAGCAGTCGCTCGCCCGGGGACAGGTCCTATAATTCACCCCTCCACTTT.

The sample holds a few counts of this clone. This rearrangement joins TRBV4-3 to TRBJ1-2; D is unresolved. The CDR3 runs 14 residues. CDR1 and CDR2 from the germline V gene are LGHNA and YSLEER. With 0 bases removed from V and 4 bases from J, the gap between germline ends came to 9 bases. As DNA, the CDR3 is TGCGCCAGCAGCCAAGACGGCAGGCTCTATGGCTACACCTTC. It yields the protein CASSQDGRLYGYTF.